These T cell receptor beta chains were read from a single sample in a study of shared clonotypes between healthy human individuals. TCRdb's table, derived via immunoSEQ multiplex PCR, lists solely in-frame clones and lacks some. The table shows some 1.5 million clones, with 95% to 99% occurring only once. The material sequenced was naive CD4+ T cells sorted from blood. The receptor set was obtained from a man aged 25 to 40 in good health. Both conserved end residues are part of each CDR3. Each record gives: J gene, D gene, V gene, clone size, CDR3 DNA, CDR3 protein. The D gene is left open where the match is weak. Clone size appears in some rows only: once, few, many, or a class for an expanded clone.

J: TRBJ2-7; D: NA; V: TRBV19; size: NA; DNA: TGTGCCAGTAGTCTCGACAGTGCCTACGAGCAGTACTTC; CDR3: CASSLDSAYEQYF
J: TRBJ1-1; D: NA; V: TRBV6-5; size: NA; DNA: TGTGCCAGCAGTTACCAGGCGAACACTGAAGCTTTCTTT; CDR3: CASSYQANTEAFF
J: TRBJ1-1; D: NA; V: TRBV28; size: NA; DNA: TGTGCCAGCAGCGAGAGAACACAGGGACTGAACACTGAAGCTTTCTTT; CDR3: CASSERTQGLNTEAFF
J: TRBJ2-5; D: TRBD1; V: TRBV7-2; size: NA; DNA: TGTGCCAGCAGCTTAGCGGGATCCTGGGACAGGGGGCGAGAGACCCAGTACTTC; CDR3: CASSLAGSWDRGRETQYF
J: TRBJ1-4; D: TRBD1; V: TRBV10-2; size: NA; DNA: TGCGCCAGCAGTTCCGGGACAGGGGTTCCGGAAAAACTGTTTTTT; CDR3: CASSSGTGVPEKLFF
J: TRBJ2-2; D: TRBD1; V: TRBV9; size: NA; DNA: TGTGCCAGCAGCGTAGGACAGGGGGCGTCTACCGGGGAGCTGTTTTTT; CDR3: CASSVGQGASTGELFF
J: TRBJ2-7; D: TRBD2; V: TRBV28; size: NA; DNA: TGTGCCAGCAGTCCCCAGAATCCGGGACTAGCGGGTATTATGACTTACGAGCAGTACTTC; CDR3: CASSPQNPGLAGIMTYEQYF
J: TRBJ1-5; D: NA; V: TRBV28; size: NA; DNA: TGTGCCAGCAGTTTTTCGGGGGGAAGTCAGCCCCAGCATTTT; CDR3: CASSFSGGSQPQHF
J: TRBJ2-1; D: NA; V: TRBV5-1; size: NA; DNA: TGCGCCAGCAGCTTCGGACTAACCTACTACAATGAGCAGTTCTTC; CDR3: CASSFGLTYYNEQFF
J: TRBJ1-1; D: TRBD1; V: TRBV5-1; size: NA; DNA: TGCGCCAGCAGCATGCAGGGGGTCGGGACTGAAGCTTTCTTT; CDR3: CASSMQGVGTEAFF
J: TRBJ2-5; D: NA; V: TRBV6-5; size: NA; DNA: TGTGCCAGCAGTTACGGGGACGGGGTTAAAGAGACCCAGTACTTC; CDR3: CASSYGDGVKETQYF
J: TRBJ1-1; D: NA; V: TRBV5-4; size: NA; DNA: TGTGCCAGCAGCTTTGGGGGTAGGGACACTGAAGCTTTCTTT; CDR3: CASSFGGRDTEAFF
J: TRBJ1-3; D: NA; V: TRBV2; size: NA; DNA: TGTGCCAGCACCAACGGGGCTAGGGGAAACACCATATATTTT; CDR3: CASTNGARGNTIYF
J: TRBJ2-1; D: NA; V: TRBV5-1; size: NA; DNA: TGCGCCAGCAGCTTGGCCGGACAGAGCTCCTACAATGAGCAGTTCTTC; CDR3: CASSLAGQSSYNEQFF
J: TRBJ1-2; D: NA; V: TRBV10-3; size: NA; DNA: TGTGCCATCAGCCCCGGGGCCACCCCCTATGGCTACACCTTC; CDR3: CAISPGATPYGYTF
J: TRBJ2-7; D: NA; V: TRBV11-2; size: NA; DNA: TGTGCCAGCAGAATCAGCGGTTCAAATCCCTACGAGCAGTACTTC; CDR3: CASRISGSNPYEQYF
J: TRBJ1-2; D: NA; V: TRBV15; size: NA; DNA: TGTGCCACCAGCAGAGCCCAGGGTGTAGACTATGGCTACACCTTC; CDR3: CATSRAQGVDYGYTF
J: TRBJ2-2; D: TRBD1; V: TRBV5-1; size: NA; DNA: TGCGCCAGCAGCGGGACAGGGGACACCGGGGAGCTGTTTTTT; CDR3: CASSGTGDTGELFF
J: TRBJ2-7; D: NA; V: TRBV28; size: NA; DNA: TGTGCCAGCAGTTGGGGGGCGTGGGAGCAGTACTTC; CDR3: CASSWGAWEQYF
J: TRBJ2-3; D: NA; V: TRBV11-3; size: NA; DNA: TGTGCCAGCAGCTTAGTCTCCGTAGGGGGCACAGATACGCAGTATTTT; CDR3: CASSLVSVGGTDTQYF
J: TRBJ2-7; D: NA; V: TRBV2; size: NA; DNA: TGTGCCAGCAGGTCCCGCTACGAGCAGTACTTC; CDR3: CASRSRYEQYF
J: TRBJ2-1; D: TRBD2; V: TRBV5-1; size: NA; DNA: TGCGCCAGCAGCTCCCGCCCGGTTGGACTAGCGGGAAAAGCGGAGTACAATGAGCAGTTCTTC; CDR3: CASSSRPVGLAGKAEYNEQFF
J: TRBJ2-7; D: TRBD2; V: TRBV5-1; size: NA; DNA: TGCGCCAGCAGCTGGGGACTAGCGTCCTCCTACGAGCAGTACTTC; CDR3: CASSWGLASSYEQYF
J: TRBJ1-1; D: NA; V: TRBV30; size: NA; DNA: TGTGCCTGGAATCCATCAGGGCGCACTGAAGCTTTCTTT; CDR3: CAWNPSGRTEAFF
J: TRBJ1-2; D: TRBD1; V: TRBV28; size: NA; DNA: TGTGCCAGCAGATGGACAGGGAACTATGGCTACACCTTC; CDR3: CASRWTGNYGYTF
J: TRBJ2-1; D: NA; V: TRBV11-3; size: NA; DNA: TGTGCCAGCAGCGATCGGGTAAATGAGCAGTTCTTC; CDR3: CASSDRVNEQFF
J: TRBJ2-1; D: NA; V: TRBV7-9; size: NA; DNA: TGTGCCAGCAGCTTCCCTAGCACCAGCTCCTACAATGAGCAGTTCTTC; CDR3: CASSFPSTSSYNEQFF
J: TRBJ2-7; D: NA; V: TRBV5-5; size: NA; DNA: TGTGCCAGGGACTACAGGGGTGCGTCGACCTACGAGCAGTACTTC; CDR3: CARDYRGASTYEQYF
J: TRBJ1-4; D: TRBD1; V: TRBV6-6; size: NA; DNA: TGTGCCAGCAGTGGGCCCCCGGGACAGGGGGGTGAAAAACTGTTTTTT; CDR3: CASSGPPGQGGEKLFF
J: TRBJ2-2; D: NA; V: TRBV2; size: once; DNA: TGTGCCAGCAGCCGGGACTTACCGAACACCGGGGAGCTGTTTTTT; CDR3: CASSRDLPNTGELFF
J: TRBJ1-5; D: NA; V: TRBV9; size: NA; DNA: TGTGCCAGCAGCGTTTCTAGCAATCAGCCCCAGCATTTT; CDR3: CASSVSSNQPQHF
J: TRBJ1-1; D: TRBD1; V: TRBV11-3; size: NA; DNA: TGTGCCAGCAGCTTAGGCGGGACAGGGGCTAACAACGAAGCTTTCTTT; CDR3: CASSLGGTGANNEAFF
J: TRBJ2-1; D: NA; V: TRBV7-3; size: NA; DNA: TGTGCCAGCAGCTTAACCGGGACGGATTCGGAGCAGTTCTTC; CDR3: CASSLTGTDSEQFF
J: TRBJ2-2; D: NA; V: TRBV18; size: NA; DNA: TGTGCCAGCTCACCACCGGGACGAAGGACCGGGGAGCTGTTTTTT; CDR3: CASSPPGRRTGELFF
J: TRBJ2-1; D: NA; V: TRBV6-1; size: NA; DNA: TGTGCCAGCAGTCGAGGCAATGAGCAGTTCTTC; CDR3: CASSRGNEQFF
J: TRBJ2-5; D: NA; V: TRBV6-1; size: NA; DNA: TGTGCCAGCAGCGTGGAGACCCAGTACTTC; CDR3: CASSVETQYF
J: TRBJ2-5; D: NA; V: TRBV28; size: NA; DNA: TGTGCCAGCAGTATCCCACAAGAGACCCAGTACTTC; CDR3: CASSIPQETQYF
J: TRBJ2-7; D: TRBD2; V: TRBV30; size: NA; DNA: TGTGCCTGGAGTAGAGGGCGGACTAGCGGGTTCTCCTACGAGCAGTACTTC; CDR3: CAWSRGRTSGFSYEQYF
J: TRBJ1-2; D: TRBD1; V: TRBV19; size: once; DNA: TGTGCCAGTGGGTGGACAGGGGGAACTGGCTACACCTTC; CDR3: CASGWTGGTGYTF
J: TRBJ2-2; D: NA; V: TRBV10-2; size: NA; DNA: TGCGCCAGCAGTTTGACTATCAACACCGGGGAGCTGTTTTTT; CDR3: CASSLTINTGELFF
J: TRBJ1-2; D: NA; V: TRBV5-6; size: NA; DNA: TGTGCCAGCAGCCGCCCGGGGACTAACTATGGCTACACCTTC; CDR3: CASSRPGTNYGYTF
J: TRBJ2-1; D: NA; V: TRBV5-1; size: NA; DNA: TGCGCCAGCAACACGGGACTCTCCTACAATGAGCAGTTCTTC; CDR3: CASNTGLSYNEQFF
J: TRBJ2-1; D: NA; V: TRBV25-1; size: NA; DNA: TGTGCCAGCAGTGATTTCGGCTCCTACAATGAGCAGTTCTTC; CDR3: CASSDFGSYNEQFF